Listed here are 27 T cell receptor beta chains from one sample, sequenced in a study of beta chain features in type 1 diabetes. What was sequenced were expressed TCRB transcripts, since all of the isolated RNA had been reverse transcribed. TCRdb's table, derived via immunoSEQ multiplex PCR, lists solely in-frame clones and lacks some. This table holds over 700,000 clones, roughly a sixth found once. What was sequenced was naive CD4+ T cells from blood. All receptors derive from a woman aged 18-29 years in good health.

This rearrangement joins TRBV11-2 to TRBJ2-1; D not resolved. This CDR3 region has 14 residues. V was trimmed by 0 bases and J by 10 bases, leaving 13 bases between them. Germline values: CDR1 SGHAT, CDR2 FQNNGV. The CDR3 bases are TGTGCCAGCAGCTTAGACCCTCCGAGTAGGGAGCAGTTCTTC. Protein: CASSLDPPSREQFF.

This clone was seen more than once but under ten times. The J gene is TRBJ2-5, the V gene TRBV4-1; the D is unclear. CDR3 length: 16 residues. The V end lost 1 base, the J end lost 1 base, and 13 bases lay between the germline ends. CDR1 and CDR2 from the germline V gene are MGHRA and YSYEKL. This CDR3 is CASSQGVSDRQETQYF. CDR3 bases: TGCGCCAGCAGCCAAGGTGTTTCCGACCGCCAAGAGACCCAGTACTTC.

A few counts support this clone. J is TRBJ2-2 and V is TRBV19; D is unclear. Trimming cost V 0 bases and J 5 bases, with 4 bases left between them. This CDR3 has 13 amino acids. Germline CDR1 reads LNHDA; CDR2 reads SQIVND (reference sequence). CDR3 amino acids: CASSIDWTGELFF. CDR3 DNA: TGTGCCAGTAGTATAGACTGGACCGGGGAGCTGTTTTTT.

This clone has more than one count but fewer than ten. The chain uses TRBV27 and TRBJ1-4; the match to TRBD1 covers 9 bases. Trimming took 6 bases from V and 8 from J; bases not matched to a gene: 19. CDR1 MNHEY and CDR2 SMNVEV come from the germline V gene (reference sequence). The CDR3 has 18 residues. The CDR3 protein is CASRPWSRGPGTGEKLFF. The CDR3 DNA is TGTGCCAGCAGGCCCTGGTCCCGTGGTCCAGGGACAGGGGAAAAACTGTTTTTT.

This clone was counted a few times. This rearrangement joins TRBV25-1 to TRBJ1-2, with TRBD1 identical over 7 bases. From germline, CDR1 is MGHDK and CDR2 SYGVNS. V gave up 3 bases and J gave up 7 bases; unmatched junction bases: 11. The CDR3 covers 15 residues. Written as DNA, the CDR3 is TGTGCCAGCAGTGAGCTCGTCACAGGGGATGGTGGCTACACCTTC. Translated, it gives CASSELVTGDGGYTF.

The chain is built from TRBV6-5 and TRBJ2-1; 10 bases agree with TRBD1. Germline V gene lookup returns CDR1 MNHEY and CDR2 SVGAGI. V shed 3 bases and J 9 bases; nucleotides not matched to a gene: 8. There are 15 residues in the CDR3. The CDR3 is CASSYGTGAEGEQFF. CDR3 sequence (DNA): TGTGCCAGCAGTTATGGGACAGGGGCTGAGGGTGAGCAGTTCTTC.

The chain uses TRBV7-9 and TRBJ1-3; unclear D gene. From germline, CDR1 is SEHNR and CDR2 FQNEAQ (reference sequence). Trimming stripped 4 bases from V and 3 bases from J, with 13 bases between. The CDR3 consists of 15 residues. The CDR3 loop reads CASSSRTGNGNTIYF. The CDR3 nucleotides are TGTGCCAGCAGCTCCCGGACGGGGAATGGAAACACCATATATTTT.

The chain has TRBV7-8 and TRBJ2-1, with 13 nucleotides matching TRBD2. CDR1 is SGHVS and CDR2 is FQNEAQ in the germline V gene. This CDR3 region has 16 residues. The V gene end was trimmed by 5 bases and the J gene end by 9 bases; junction bases not matched to a gene: 10. The CDR3 bases are TGTGCCAGCAGCCAGGGCGGACTAGCGGGAGTTCGTGAGCAGTTCTTC. Translated: CASSQGGLAGVREQFF.

This rearrangement joins TRBV5-1 to TRBJ2-1, with 9 bases that match TRBD2. CDR1 and CDR2 from the germline V gene are SGHRS and YFSETQ. V was clipped by 1 base and J by 4 bases; unmatched bases: 9. The CDR3 runs to 17 residues. CDR3 nucleotides: TGCGCCAGCAGCTTGATTCTCGCGGGAGGGCGTTACAATGAGCAGTTCTTC. Its protein product is CASSLILAGGRYNEQFF.

The chain uses TRBV10-3 and TRBJ2-3, with TRBD2 matching 11 bases. In germline, CDR1 is ENHRY, CDR2 SYGVKD. The CDR3 is 19 residues long. Unmatched junction bases numbered 17, after V lost 6 bases and J lost 3 bases. The CDR3 loop is CAISLGLTSGRGVTDTQYF. The CDR3 DNA reads TGTGCCATCAGCCTCGGATTAACTAGCGGGAGAGGCGTAACAGATACGCAGTATTTT.

V and J are TRBV15 and TRBJ2-2; tentatively, D is TRBD2 (6 bases). The CDR3 has 14 amino acids. Germline CDR1 and CDR2: LNHNV and YYDKDF (reference sequence). Deletions cut 7 bases from V and 0 bases from J, with 9 bases between. CDR3 DNA: TGTGCCACCAAGGAGGGCCCGAACACCGGGGAGCTGTTTTTT. As protein: CATKEGPNTGELFF.

This chain links TRBV6-4 with TRBJ2-2; the match to TRBD1 covers 8 bases. The germline V gene has CDR1 MRHNA and CDR2 SNTAGT. V lost 4 bases to trimming and J lost 6 bases; unmatched junction nucleotides: 4. There are 14 residues in the CDR3. CDR3: CASSAIQGAGELFF. The DNA for the CDR3 is TGTGCCAGCAGTGCAATACAGGGGGCCGGGGAGCTGTTTTTT.

The chain joins TRBV6-5 to TRBJ2-1; tentatively, D is TRBD1 or TRBD2 (6 bases each). This CDR3 region has 12 residues. Trimming pared 6 bases from V and 8 bases from J, leaving 11 bases between. CDR1 is MNHEY, CDR2 SVGAGI, per germline. The CDR3 DNA is TGTGCCAGCAGCCCGAGGGGGGATGAGCAGTTCTTC. Protein: CASSPRGDEQFF.

In this sample, this clone turned up a few times. CDR3 bases: TGTGCCAGCAGCCAAGAAGGGCTAGCGGGAGGGCTCAGCACAGATACGCAGTATTTT. Amino acids: CASSQEGLAGGLSTDTQYF. The chain has TRBV4-2 and TRBJ2-3; TRBD2 agrees at 12 bases. The CDR3 runs 19 residues. V lost 0 bases and J lost 0; bases outside the gene matches: 7. Per the germline V gene, CDR1 is LGHNA and CDR2 is YNFKEQ.

This clone has a handful of counts. The J gene is TRBJ2-7, the V gene TRBV15; D call uncertain. CDR3 length: 15 amino acids. Germline V gene sequence: CDR1 LNHNV, CDR2 YYDKDF (reference sequence). Deletions cut 0 bases from V and 2 bases from J, with 11 bases between. In DNA, the CDR3 is TGTGCCACCAGCAGAGATAGGTTGCAGACCTACGAGCAGTACTTC. Protein: CATSRDRLQTYEQYF.

The rearrangement joins TRBV7-3 to TRBJ2-1; TRBD1 aligns across 8 bases. The length of the CDR3 is 15 residues. Trimming removed 4 bases from V and 5 bases from J; junction bases left unmatched: 7. Germline V gene lookup returns CDR1 SGHTA and CDR2 FQGTGA. The CDR3 here is CASSSGTGPNNEQFF. CDR3 bases: TGTGCCAGCAGCTCCGGGACAGGACCTAACAATGAGCAGTTCTTC.

V and J are TRBV11-2 and TRBJ2-7; D gene ambiguous. The CDR3 is made up of 13 amino acids. Trimming took 3 bases from V and 2 from J, leaving 8 bases between them. The germline gives CDR1 SGHAT, CDR2 FQNNGV. The CDR3 DNA sequence: TGTGCCAGCAGCTTCACAGCCACCTACGAGCAGTACTTC. This codes for CASSFTATYEQYF.

This clone was recorded a few times. The chain uses TRBV7-9 and TRBJ1-1; D remains unclear. Germline CDR1 reads SEHNR; CDR2 reads FQNEAQ (reference sequence). The CDR3 runs 14 residues. The V and J ends lost 1 base and 1 base respectively, with 7 bases between them. CDR3 nucleotide sequence: TGTGCCAGCAGCTTAGAGGCTAGGAACACTGAAGCTTTCTTT. The encoded protein is CASSLEARNTEAFF.

This clone showed up just a few times. The J gene is TRBJ2-7, the V gene TRBV28; the D gene is possibly TRBD1 (5 bases). The CDR3 length is 14 residues. CDR1 is MDHEN, CDR2 SYDVKM, per germline. V was cut by 3 bases and J by 2 bases, with 11 bases left in between. For the CDR3, the DNA is TGTGCCAGCAGTTTTAGTGACAGACCCTACGAGCAGTACTTC. It is translated as CASSFSDRPYEQYF.

This clone was counted a few times. V and J are TRBV29-1 and TRBJ1-2; perhaps TRBD1 as D (6 bases). V lost 7 bases, J lost 2 bases, and 8 bases lay in between. The CDR3 is 11 residues long. Germline values: CDR1 SQVTM, CDR2 ANQGSEA. The CDR3 coding sequence is TGCAGCGCAGGGACAAACTATGGCTACACCTTC. Its translation: CSAGTNYGYTF.

The chain uses TRBV7-2 and TRBJ2-1; 8 bases match TRBD2. Germline V gene lookup returns CDR1 SGHTA and CDR2 FQGNSA. The trim removed 5 bases at V and 3 bases at J, leaving 3 bases unmatched. The CDR3 runs 14 residues. The CDR3 here is CASSVREVYNEQFF. The DNA of the CDR3 is TGTGCCAGCAGCGTGCGGGAGGTCTACAATGAGCAGTTCTTC. The full variable domain, its missing parts supplied by reference TRBV7-2 and TRBJ2-1, is GAGVSQSPSNKVTEKGKDVELRCDPISGHTALYWYRQSLGQGLEFLIYFQGNSAPDKSGLPSDRFSAERTGGSVSTLTIQRTQQEDSAVYLCASSVREVYNEQFFGPGTRLTVL.

The chain is built from TRBV10-3 and TRBJ2-7; no definite D call. CDR1 is ENHRY and CDR2 is SYGVKD in the germline V gene. Trimming took 7 bases from V and 3 from J, leaving 16 bases between them. This CDR3 has 14 residues. The CDR3 sequence is CAITPSAHGYEQYF. The CDR3 DNA is TGTGCCATCACCCCCTCGGCACACGGCTACGAGCAGTACTTC.

This clone occurred a few times. The chain couples TRBV18 to TRBJ1-4; 10 bases fit TRBD1. There are 15 residues in the CDR3. Trimming cost V 3 bases and J 12 bases; bases outside gene matches: 10. Per the germline V gene, CDR1 is KGHSH and CDR2 is LQKENI. CDR3: CASSPAGTGEGELFF. The CDR3 DNA reads TGTGCCAGCTCACCGGCCGGGACAGGGGAAGGGGAACTGTTTTTT.

V and J are TRBV4-2 and TRBJ2-1, with D tentatively TRBD2 (6 bases). From germline, CDR1 is LGHNA and CDR2 YNFKEQ. The CDR3 has 15 residues. V was clipped by 0 bases and J by 9 bases, with 15 bases between them. As DNA, the CDR3 is TGTGCCAGCAGCCAAGATTATAGGCCCGGGGGTGAGCAGTTCTTC. This sequence encodes CASSQDYRPGGEQFF.

This clone was recorded a few times. The V call is TRBV27, the J call TRBJ1-1; D is unresolved. The CDR3 is made up of 14 amino acids. V was shortened by 5 bases and J by 4 bases, with 14 bases between the two germline ends. The V gene's germline CDR1 is MNHEY and CDR2 SMNVEV (reference sequence). The CDR3 protein is CASSPRAWGTEAFF. CDR3 nucleotides: TGTGCCAGCAGTCCCCGGGCCTGGGGCACTGAAGCTTTCTTT.

The rearrangement links TRBV7-9 to TRBJ1-2, with D possibly TRBD1 on 6 matching bases. The germline V and J ends were trimmed by 3 bases and 4 bases, with 12 bases remaining between them. Germline V gives CDR1 SEHNR, CDR2 FQNEAQ (reference sequence). CDR3 length: 14 residues. The CDR3 sequence is CASSLTTDSYGYTF. Written as DNA, the CDR3 is TGTGCCAGCAGCTTGACGACGGACAGCTATGGCTACACCTTC.

This chain uses TRBV5-4 with TRBJ2-2, with 7 nucleotides matching TRBD2. V dropped 0 bases and J dropped 3; count of bases not matched to a gene: 11. The CDR3 totals 18 residues. In germline, CDR1 is SGHNT, CDR2 YYREEE (reference sequence). CDR3: CASSLASAGVYDTGELFF. DNA of the CDR3: TGTGCCAGCAGCTTGGCCTCCGCGGGAGTTTACGACACCGGGGAGCTGTTTTTT.